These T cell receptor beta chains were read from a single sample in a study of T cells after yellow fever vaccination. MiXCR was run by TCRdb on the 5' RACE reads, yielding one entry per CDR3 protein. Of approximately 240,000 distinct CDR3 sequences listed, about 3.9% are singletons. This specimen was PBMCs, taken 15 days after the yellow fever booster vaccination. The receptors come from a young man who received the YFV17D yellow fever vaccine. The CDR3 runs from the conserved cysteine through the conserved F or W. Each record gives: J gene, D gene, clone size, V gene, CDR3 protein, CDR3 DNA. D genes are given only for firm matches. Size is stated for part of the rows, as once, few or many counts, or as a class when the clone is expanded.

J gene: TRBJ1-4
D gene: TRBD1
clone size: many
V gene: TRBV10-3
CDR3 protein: CAISGQGEEKLFF
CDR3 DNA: TGTGCCATCAGCGGACAGGGAGAGGAAAAACTGTTTTTT

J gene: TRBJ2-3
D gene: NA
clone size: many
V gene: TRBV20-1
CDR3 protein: CSAFRGPGQYF
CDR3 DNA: TGCAGTGCCTTCCGTGGCCCAGGGCAGTATTTT

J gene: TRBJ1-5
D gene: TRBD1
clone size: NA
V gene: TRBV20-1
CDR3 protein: CSARDLREQGGRQPQHF
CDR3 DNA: TGCAGTGCTAGAGATCTCAGGGAACAGGGGGGAAGGCAGCCCCAGCATTTT

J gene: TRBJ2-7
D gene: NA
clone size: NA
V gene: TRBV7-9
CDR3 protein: CASSSRGLERYF
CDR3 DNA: TGTGCCAGCAGCTCCCGGGGTTTGGAGCGGTACTTC

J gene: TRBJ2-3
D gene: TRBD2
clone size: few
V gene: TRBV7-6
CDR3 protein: CASTPTSGVDTQYF
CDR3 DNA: TGTGCCAGCACCCCGACTAGCGGGGTAGATACGCAGTATTTT

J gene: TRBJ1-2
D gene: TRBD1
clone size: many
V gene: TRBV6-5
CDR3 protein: CASSYSTGSDGYTF
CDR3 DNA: TGTGCCAGCAGTTACTCGACAGGGTCCGATGGCTACACCTTC

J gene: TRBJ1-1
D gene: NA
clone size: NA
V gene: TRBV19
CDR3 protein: CASSIVAVNTEAFF
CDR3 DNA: TGTGCCAGTAGTATAGTGGCGGTGAACACTGAAGCTTTCTTT

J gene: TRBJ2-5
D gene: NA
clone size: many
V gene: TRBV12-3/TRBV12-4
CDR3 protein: CASTSMGLGETQYF
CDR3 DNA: TGTGCCAGCACGTCAATGGGCCTAGGGGAGACCCAGTACTTC

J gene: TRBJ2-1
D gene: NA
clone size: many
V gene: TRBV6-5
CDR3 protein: CASSPGAYNEQFF
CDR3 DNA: TGTGCCAGCAGTCCGGGGGCCTACAATGAGCAGTTCTTC

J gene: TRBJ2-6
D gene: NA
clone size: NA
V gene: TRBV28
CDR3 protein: CASSLAEISGANVLTF
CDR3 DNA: TGTGCCAGCAGTTTAGCTGAGATTTCTGGGGCCAACGTCCTGACTTTC

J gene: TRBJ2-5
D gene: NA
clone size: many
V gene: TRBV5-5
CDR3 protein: CASSENGGLETQYF
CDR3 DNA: TGTGCCAGCAGCGAGAATGGGGGTTTGGAGACCCAGTACTTC

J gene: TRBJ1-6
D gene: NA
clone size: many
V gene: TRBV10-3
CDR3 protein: CAISASQQNSPLHF
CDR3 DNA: TGTGCCATCAGTGCTTCACAGCAAAATTCACCCCTCCACTTT

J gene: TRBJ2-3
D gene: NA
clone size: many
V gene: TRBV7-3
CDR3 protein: CASSSTGPDTQYF
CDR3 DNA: TGTGCCAGCAGCTCCACAGGGCCAGATACGCAGTATTTT

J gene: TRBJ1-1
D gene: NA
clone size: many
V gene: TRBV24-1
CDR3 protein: CATSDFMNTEAFF
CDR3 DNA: TGTGCCACCAGTGATTTTATGAACACTGAAGCTTTCTTT

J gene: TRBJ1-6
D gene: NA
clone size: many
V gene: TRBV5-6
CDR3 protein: CASSSPVKWSPLHF
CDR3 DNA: TGTGCCAGCAGCTCCCCGGTTAAGTGGTCACCCCTCCACTTT

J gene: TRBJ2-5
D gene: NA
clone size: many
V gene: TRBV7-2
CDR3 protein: CAIGSYQETQYF
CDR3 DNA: TGTGCCATTGGTAGTTACCAAGAGACCCAGTACTTC

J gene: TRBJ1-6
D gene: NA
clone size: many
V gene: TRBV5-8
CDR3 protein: CASSLGWNSPLHF
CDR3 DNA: TGTGCCAGCAGCTTGGGTTGGAATTCACCCCTCCACTTT

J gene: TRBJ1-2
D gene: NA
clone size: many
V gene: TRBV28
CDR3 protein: CASSLSQGYGYTF
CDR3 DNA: TGTGCCAGCAGTTTATCCCAGGGGTATGGCTACACCTTC

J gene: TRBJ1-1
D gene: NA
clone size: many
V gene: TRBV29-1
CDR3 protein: CSVLGHPNTEAFF
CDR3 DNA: TGCAGCGTATTGGGACACCCGAACACTGAAGCTTTCTTT

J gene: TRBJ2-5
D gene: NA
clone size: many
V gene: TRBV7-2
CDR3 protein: CASSQRWSQETQYF
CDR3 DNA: TGTGCCAGCAGCCAGAGGTGGTCCCAAGAGACCCAGTACTTC

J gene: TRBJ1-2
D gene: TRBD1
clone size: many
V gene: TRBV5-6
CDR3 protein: CASRVEQGVAWGYTF
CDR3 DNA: TGTGCCAGCAGGGTAGAACAGGGGGTCGCGTGGGGCTACACCTTC

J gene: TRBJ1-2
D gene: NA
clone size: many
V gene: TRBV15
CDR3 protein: CATSREAARTF
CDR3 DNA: TGTGCCACCAGCAGAGAGGCCGCTAGGACCTTC

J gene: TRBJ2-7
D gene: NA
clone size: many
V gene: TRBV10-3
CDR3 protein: CAISESTMSSYEQYF
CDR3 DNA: TGTGCCATCAGTGAGTCCACGATGAGCTCCTACGAGCAGTACTTC

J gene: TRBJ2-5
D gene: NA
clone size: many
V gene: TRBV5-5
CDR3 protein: CASSLGLEYSETQYF
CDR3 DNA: TGTGCCAGCAGCTTGGGACTAGAGTATTCGGAGACCCAGTACTTC

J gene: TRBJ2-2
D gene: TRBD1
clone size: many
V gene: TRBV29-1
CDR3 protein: CSVEDMGQVELFF
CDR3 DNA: TGCAGCGTTGAAGATATGGGACAGGTGGAGCTGTTTTTT

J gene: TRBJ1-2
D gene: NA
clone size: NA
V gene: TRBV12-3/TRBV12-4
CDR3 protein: CASSLAEPNYGYTF
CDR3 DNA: TGTGCCAGCAGTTTGGCCGAGCCTAACTATGGCTACACCTTC

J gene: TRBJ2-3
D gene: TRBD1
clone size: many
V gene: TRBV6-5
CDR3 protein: CASSPPPPDRDGTDTQYF
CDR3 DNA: TGTGCCAGCAGTCCACCGCCGCCTGACAGGGACGGCACAGATACGCAGTATTTT

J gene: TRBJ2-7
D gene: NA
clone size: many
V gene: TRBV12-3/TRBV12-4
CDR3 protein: CASSPLTGIGWNEQYF
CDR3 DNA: TGTGCCAGCAGTCCGTTGACGGGAATTGGTTGGAACGAGCAGTACTTC

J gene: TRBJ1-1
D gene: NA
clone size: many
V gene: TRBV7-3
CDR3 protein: CASSSGGLTEAFF
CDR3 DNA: TGTGCCAGCAGTTCCGGTGGGTTGACTGAAGCTTTCTTT

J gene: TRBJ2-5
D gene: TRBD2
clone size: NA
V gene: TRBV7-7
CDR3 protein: CASSRSILAGGRETQYF
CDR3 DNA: TGTGCTAGCAGCCGCTCTATACTAGCGGGGGGGCGGGAGACCCAGTACTTC

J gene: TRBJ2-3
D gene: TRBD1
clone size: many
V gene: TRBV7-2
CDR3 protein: CASSPGTGITDTQYF
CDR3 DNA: TGTGCCAGCAGCCCCGGGACAGGGATCACAGATACGCAGTATTTT

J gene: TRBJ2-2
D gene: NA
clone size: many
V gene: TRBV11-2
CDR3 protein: CASSLDRAVNTGELFF
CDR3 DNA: TGTGCCAGCAGCTTAGACCGGGCAGTGAACACCGGGGAGCTGTTTTTT

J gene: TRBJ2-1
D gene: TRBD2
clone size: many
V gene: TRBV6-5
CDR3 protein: CASSYRLAGDPQFF
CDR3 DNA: TGTGCCAGCAGTTACCGCCTAGCGGGGGATCCCCAGTTCTTC

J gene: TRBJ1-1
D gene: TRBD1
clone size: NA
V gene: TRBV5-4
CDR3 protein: CASSLWVTGSPEAFF
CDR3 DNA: TGTGCCAGCAGCTTGTGGGTGACAGGGAGTCCTGAAGCTTTCTTT

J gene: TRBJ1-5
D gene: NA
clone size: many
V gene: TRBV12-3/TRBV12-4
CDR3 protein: CASTSGDQPQHF
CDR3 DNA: TGTGCCAGCACCTCAGGGGATCAGCCCCAGCATTTT